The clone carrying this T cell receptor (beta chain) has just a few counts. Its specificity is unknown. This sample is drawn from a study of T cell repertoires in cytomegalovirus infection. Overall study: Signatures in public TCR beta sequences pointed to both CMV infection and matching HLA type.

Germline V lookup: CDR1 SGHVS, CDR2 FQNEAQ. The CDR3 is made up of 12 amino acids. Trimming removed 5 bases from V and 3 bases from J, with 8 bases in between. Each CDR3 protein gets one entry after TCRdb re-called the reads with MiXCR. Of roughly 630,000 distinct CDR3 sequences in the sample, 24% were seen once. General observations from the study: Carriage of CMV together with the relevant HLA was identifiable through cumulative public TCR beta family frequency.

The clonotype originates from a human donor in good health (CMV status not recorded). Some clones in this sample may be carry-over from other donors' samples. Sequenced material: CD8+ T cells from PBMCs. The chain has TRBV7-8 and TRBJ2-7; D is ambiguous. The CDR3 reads CASSGIFYEQYF. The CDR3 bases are TGTGCCAGCAGCGGGATATTCTACGAGCAGTACTTC. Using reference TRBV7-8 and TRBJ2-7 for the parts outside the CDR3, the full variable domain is GAGVSQSPRYKVAKRGQDVALRCDPISGHVSLFWYQQALGQGPEFLTYFQNEAQLDKSGLPSDRFFAERPEGSVSTLKIQRTQQEDSAVYLCASSGIFYEQYFGPGTRLTVT.